This section outlines one TCR beta chain sequence together with its context. Its antigen is undetermined. This sample was included in a study of T cell responses to AZD1222 COVID-19 vaccine. Study-wide points: Repertoires were collected only later (after the peak T cell response had occurred). Across the whole spike, CD4 TCRs peaked at regions 160-218 and 743-854.

TCRdb keeps only in-frame clones here, not all; method: immunoSEQ multiplex PCR. The top ten clones hold about 4.6% of a sample with about 160,000 clones, roughly 94% of them seen once. The V gene lost 1 base and the J gene lost 3 bases, with 10 bases spanning the gap. This CDR3 spans 15 amino acids. CDR1 and CDR2 from the germline V gene are MNHNS and SASEGT. Timing groups of about 4 and about 12 weeks for second doses were pooled. The sequence was collected from an adult who received the AZD1222 COVID-19 vaccine. Source: peripheral blood, taken 28 days after the second AZD1222 dose. The V and J genes are TRBV6-1 and TRBJ1-5, with D unclear. The CDR3 coding sequence is TGTGCCAGCAGTGAAGGGCCAGTCTACAATCAGCCCCAGCATTTT. This gives the protein CASSEGPVYNQPQHF.